These 3 T cell receptor beta chains were all obtained from the same sample, sequenced in a study of shared clonotypes between healthy human individuals. CD45RO-negative, CCR7-selected cells formed the naive CD8 fraction, which excluded terminally differentiated effector memory CD45RA+ cells. This table comes from immunoSEQ multiplex PCR, and its TCRdb copy is limited to in-frame clones, with some not included. The sample shows about 800,000 clones, about 96% of them seen only once. The sample consisted of naive CD8+ T cells sorted from blood. These receptors were collected from a young man in good health.

The chain combines TRBV27 with TRBJ2-5; 9 bases map to TRBD1. CDR1 is MNHEY and CDR2 is SMNVEV in the germline V gene (reference sequence). The V gene end was trimmed by 5 bases and the J gene end by 3 bases; junction bases not matched to a gene: 7. The CDR3 has 15 amino acids. The chain's CDR3 is CASSPLTGGEETQYF. Written as DNA, the CDR3 is TGTGCCAGCAGTCCATTGACAGGGGGAGAAGAGACCCAGTACTTC.

This sequence joins TRBV5-1 and TRBJ2-4; D remains unclear. Germline V gene data show CDR1 as SGHRS and CDR2 as YFSETQ. V lost 7 bases and J 7 bases, leaving 12 bases between the germline ends. The CDR3 spans 12 residues. The CDR3, as DNA: TGCGCCAGCTCCCTCGATTGGAACATTCAGTACTTC. It is translated as CASSLDWNIQYF.

The genes are TRBV25-1 and TRBJ1-5, with a tentative D call TRBD1 (6 bases). Germline V gene sequence: CDR1 MGHDK, CDR2 SYGVNS. The CDR3 runs 15 residues. Trimming stripped 2 bases from V and 2 bases from J, with 10 bases between. CDR3 protein: CASSEGGLGNQPQHF. As DNA, the CDR3 is TGTGCCAGCAGTGAAGGGGGGCTTGGCAATCAGCCCCAGCATTTT.